This is a list of T cell receptor beta chains from one sample in a study of blood T cell repertoires in COVID-19. TCRdb's copy holds only in-frame clones and misses some; the assay was immunoSEQ multiplex PCR. The sample has 97,000 or so clones; about 80% are singletons. The specimen sequenced was peripheral blood. Every receptor here comes from a human donor in a cohort sampled during active COVID-19. The CDR3 runs from the conserved cysteine through the conserved F or W. Fields, in order: D gene, clone size, V gene, J gene, CDR3 DNA, CDR3 protein. D genes are given only for firm matches. Clone size is given for some rows only: seen once, a few or many times, or a class if the clone is expanded.

NA	NA	TRBV9	TRBJ2-3	TGTGCCAGCAGCGTAGGAGTGACAGATACGCAGTATTTT	CASSVGVTDTQYF
NA	few	TRBV7-9	TRBJ1-1	TGTGCCACCAAGGGGTTGTCGGACACTGAAGCTTTCTTT	CATKGLSDTEAFF
NA	NA	TRBV5-1	TRBJ2-3	TGCGCCAGCAGCTTGGGGCCGCAGGCAGATACGCAGTATTTT	CASSLGPQADTQYF
TRBD2	NA	TRBV7-3	TRBJ2-3	TGTGCCAGCAGCTTCACTAGCGGGGGGGTTACAGATACGCAGTATTTT	CASSFTSGGVTDTQYF
TRBD1	NA	TRBV6-2/TRBV6-3	TRBJ2-7	TGTGCCAGCAGTTACTCGGATTTTGGTCCAGGGGGCTACTACGAGCAGTACTTC	CASSYSDFGPGGYYEQYF
NA	NA	TRBV7-2	TRBJ1-2	TGTGCCAGCAGGGACAGAGCTAACTATGGCTACACCTTC	CASRDRANYGYTF
TRBD1	NA	TRBV5-1	TRBJ2-5	TGCGCCAGCAGCTTGGGGGACAGGGGCCAAGAGACCCAGTACTTC	CASSLGDRGQETQYF
TRBD1	NA	TRBV5-1	TRBJ2-1	TGCGCCAGCAGCCCGGGACAGGGGACTATTAGTGAGCAGTTCTTC	CASSPGQGTISEQFF
NA	NA	TRBV9	TRBJ2-1	TGTGCCAGCAGCGTAGATTGGAGCAATGAGCAGTTCTTC	CASSVDWSNEQFF
NA	NA	TRBV2	TRBJ2-3	TGTGCCAGCAGTGAAACCAGCGGCACAGATACGCAGTATTTT	CASSETSGTDTQYF
NA	NA	TRBV7-2	TRBJ1-4	TGTGCCAGCAGCTCAGGGGTCAGGGCTAATGAAAAACTGTTTTTT	CASSSGVRANEKLFF
TRBD2	NA	TRBV12-5	TRBJ2-5	TGTGCTAGTGGTTTGTATCTAGCGGGGTTGGAGACCCAGTACTTC	CASGLYLAGLETQYF
NA	NA	TRBV6-5	TRBJ2-3	TGTGCCAGCAGTTGGACTCTTTCCTACACAGATACGCAGTATTTT	CASSWTLSYTDTQYF
NA	NA	TRBV28	TRBJ1-3	TGTGCCAGCTTCCAATTGGATCGGGTGTCTGGAAACACCATATATTTT	CASFQLDRVSGNTIYF
NA	NA	TRBV5-4	TRBJ2-1	TGTGCCAGCAGCTCGAAACAGGGCTATGAGCAGTTCTTC	CASSSKQGYEQFF